Following are 2 T cell receptor beta chains from one sample sequenced in a study of shared clonotypes between healthy human individuals. The method was immunoSEQ multiplex PCR; TCRdb's version includes in-frame clones alone and lacks a portion of them. The table includes about 79,000 clones, 60% to 80% detected once. Sequencing input: memory CD8+ T cells sorted from blood. Subset here: CD45RO+ cells pooled with CCR7-negative TemRA cells. The receptor source for this set is a man between 25 and 39 years old in good health.

The chain employs TRBV6-6 and TRBJ1-2; D is uncertain. The germline V gene encodes CDR1 MNHNY and CDR2 SVGAGI (reference sequence). The CDR3 is 16 amino acids. V was cut by 0 bases and J by 1 base, with 12 bases left in between. The CDR3 bases are TGTGCCAGCAGTTACTCGATTGAGGAGGGTAACTATGGCTACACCTTC. Translating gives CASSYSIEEGNYGYTF.

This clone was seen more than once but under ten times. This chain links TRBV10-3 with TRBJ2-1; TRBD1 is a possible D gene (7 bases). The V and J ends lost 3 bases and 4 bases respectively, with 13 bases between them. This CDR3 contains 15 residues. Germline V lookup: CDR1 ENHRY, CDR2 SYGVKD. CDR3 amino acids: CAISDGGGVYNEQFF. As DNA, the CDR3 is TGTGCCATCAGTGATGGAGGGGGCGTATACAATGAGCAGTTCTTC.